Shown below are 6 T cell receptor beta chains from a single sample sequenced in a study of cytomegalovirus exposure and HLA in healthy donors. PCR primers comprised 60 Vbeta and 13 Jbeta primers. The protocol was immunoSEQ multiplex PCR, while the TCRdb copy is restricted to in-frame clones and leaves out a portion. The sample holds under 130,000 clones, approximately 79% seen once. The specimen was PBMCs. All receptors derive from a man aged 45 to 65 in good health and CMV-seropositive.

The chain has TRBV28 and TRBJ2-5, with 7 bases matching TRBD2. Germline CDR1 and CDR2: MDHEN and SYDVKM. The V segment lost 2 bases and the J segment 5 bases; nucleotides outside the gene matches: 11. The CDR3 is made up of 16 amino acids. The CDR3 DNA follows: TGTGCCAGCAGTTTAAGGGGAGGGAACCTTGGGGAGACCCAGTACTTC. It specifies CASSLRGGNLGETQYF.

This clone was seen once. The chain has TRBV15 and TRBJ1-2; no definite D call. V shed 0 bases and J shed 4 bases, with 12 bases lying between them. Per the germline V gene, CDR1 is LNHNV and CDR2 is YYDKDF (reference sequence). The CDR3 covers 15 residues. The CDR3 region has the DNA TGTGCCACCAGCAGAGATCCGGGAGCGAGCTATGGCTACACCTTC. It specifies CATSRDPGASYGYTF.

The chain links TRBV7-6 to TRBJ2-3; no definite D call. Germline V gene lookup returns CDR1 SGHVS and CDR2 FNYEAQ. The CDR3 runs to 14 residues. Trimming pared 2 bases from V and 1 base from J, leaving 7 bases between. This chain's CDR3 is CASSLYARTDTQYF. The CDR3 DNA reads as TGTGCCAGCAGCTTATACGCGCGCACAGATACGCAGTATTTT.

The chain couples TRBV27 to TRBJ2-2, with D perhaps TRBD1 (5 bases). Trimming removed 6 bases at V and 7 bases at J, with 9 bases between. The CDR3 has 12 amino acids. CDR1 and CDR2 (germline): MNHEY, SMNVEV (reference sequence). Here the CDR3 reads CASSRTGGELFF. The CDR3 region has the DNA TGTGCCAGCAGCAGAACAGGCGGGGAGCTGTTTTTT.

The J gene is TRBJ2-5, the V gene TRBV6-1; 10 positions match TRBD2. The V and J ends lost 1 base and 1 base, in that order; junction bases with no gene match: 0. The CDR3 runs to 15 residues. Germline V CDR1 and CDR2: MNHNS, SASEGT. The DNA for the CDR3 is TGTGCCAGCAGTGAAGGGACTAGCGGCCAAGAGACCCAGTACTTC. It translates to CASSEGTSGQETQYF.

This chain links TRBV11-2 with TRBJ2-7; 8 bases match TRBD2. Trimming at V came to 5 bases and at J to 3 bases, leaving 15 bases not matched to a gene. Germline CDR1 is SGHAT and CDR2 is FQNNGV. CDR3 length: 17 residues. The CDR3 here is CASSPGFSGDSFYEQYF. The CDR3 DNA reads TGTGCCAGCAGCCCAGGGTTTAGCGGGGACTCCTTCTACGAGCAGTACTTC.